This T cell receptor (beta chain) was recovered during a study of T-cell reconstitution after alpha-beta-depleted transplantation in children. Study-wide findings and caveats: One year after transplant, T-cell counts and diversity came mostly from newly produced T cells. Alpha-beta T cells present about two months after transplant were reported to originate from several hundred expanded graft clones. Day-60 TCRbeta diversity that was high in some patients was derived from surviving recipient T cells and thymic progenitors.

TCRbeta library preparation incorporated unique molecular identifiers. Using its own MiXCR run on the PCR reads, TCRdb lists one record per CDR3 protein. The sample lists approximately 230,000 distinct CDR3 sequences, roughly 24% occurring once. Germline loops: CDR1 SGHDN, CDR2 FVKESK. The CDR3 runs 18 residues. This clonotype has only a few counts. What it binds is not known. Germline and junction disagree at one end, which may indicate a read error. This clonotype was obtained from a girl aged 2-10 years with Fanconi anemia, due to receive a stem cell transplant. V and J are TRBV14 and TRBJ2-5, with 8 bases lining up with TRBD2. The specimen comprised PBMCs, sampled before TCRalphabeta/CD19-depleted stem cell transplant. CDR3 DNA sequence: TGTCCCAGCAGCCAACCAACCCCGACTAGCGATAGAAAAGAGACCCAGTACTTC. Translation gives CPSSQPTPTSDRKETQYF.